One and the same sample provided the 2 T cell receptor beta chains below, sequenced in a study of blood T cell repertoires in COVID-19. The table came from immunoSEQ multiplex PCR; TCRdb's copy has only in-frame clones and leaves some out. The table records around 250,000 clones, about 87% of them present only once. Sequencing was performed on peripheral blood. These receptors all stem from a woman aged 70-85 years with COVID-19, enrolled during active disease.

CDR3 region: CASSPRRDGELFF. In nucleotides, the CDR3 is TGTGCCAGCAGTCCTAGGCGGGACGGGGAGCTGTTTTTT. The chain employs TRBV6-5 and TRBJ2-2; TRBD2 might be the D (6 bases). The V end lost 5 bases, the J end lost 7 bases, and 11 bases lay between the germline ends. The CDR3 spans 13 residues. The germline V gene encodes CDR1 MNHEY and CDR2 SVGAGI.

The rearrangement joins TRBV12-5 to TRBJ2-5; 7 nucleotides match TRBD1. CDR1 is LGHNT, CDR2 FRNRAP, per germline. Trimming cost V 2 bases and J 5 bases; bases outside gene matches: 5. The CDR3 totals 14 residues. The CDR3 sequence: CASGLSGGIETQYF. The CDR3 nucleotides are TGTGCTAGTGGTTTGTCAGGGGGTATCGAGACCCAGTACTTC.